One T cell receptor beta chain is described in this entry. This sample is part of a study of cytomegalovirus exposure and HLA in healthy donors. V gave up 7 bases and J gave up 3 bases, with 6 bases separating them. Germline CDR1 and CDR2: MNHNS and SASEGT. This CDR3 region has 11 residues. PCR was performed using 60 Vbeta and 13 Jbeta primers. The repertoire was sequenced with immunoSEQ multiplex PCR; TCRdb's copy has only in-frame clones and lacks some. The sample records around 160,000 clones, approximately 80% being singletons. Sequenced material: PBMCs. The chain joins TRBV6-1 to TRBJ1-1, with unresolved D. This TCR came from a male donor in good health and CMV-seronegative. The CDR3 DNA reads TGTGCCAGCATCACGGACACTGAAGCTTTCTTT. Translating it yields CASITDTEAFF.